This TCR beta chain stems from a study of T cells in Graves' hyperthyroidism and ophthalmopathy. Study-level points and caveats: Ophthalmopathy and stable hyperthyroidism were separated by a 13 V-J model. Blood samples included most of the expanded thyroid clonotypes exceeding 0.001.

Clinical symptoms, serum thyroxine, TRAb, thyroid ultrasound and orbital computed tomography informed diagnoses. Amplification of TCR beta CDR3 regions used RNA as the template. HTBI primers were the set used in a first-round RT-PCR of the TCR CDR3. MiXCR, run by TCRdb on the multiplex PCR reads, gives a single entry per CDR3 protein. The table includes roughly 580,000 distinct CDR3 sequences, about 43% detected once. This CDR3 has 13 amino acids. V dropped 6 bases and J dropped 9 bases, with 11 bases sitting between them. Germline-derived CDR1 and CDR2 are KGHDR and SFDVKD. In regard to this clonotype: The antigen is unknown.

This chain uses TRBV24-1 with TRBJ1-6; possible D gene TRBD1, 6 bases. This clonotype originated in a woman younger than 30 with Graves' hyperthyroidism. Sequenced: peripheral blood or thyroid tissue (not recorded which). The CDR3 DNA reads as TGTGCCACCAGTCGGACAGTCGGTTCACCCCTCCACTTT. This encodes CATSRTVGSPLHF.